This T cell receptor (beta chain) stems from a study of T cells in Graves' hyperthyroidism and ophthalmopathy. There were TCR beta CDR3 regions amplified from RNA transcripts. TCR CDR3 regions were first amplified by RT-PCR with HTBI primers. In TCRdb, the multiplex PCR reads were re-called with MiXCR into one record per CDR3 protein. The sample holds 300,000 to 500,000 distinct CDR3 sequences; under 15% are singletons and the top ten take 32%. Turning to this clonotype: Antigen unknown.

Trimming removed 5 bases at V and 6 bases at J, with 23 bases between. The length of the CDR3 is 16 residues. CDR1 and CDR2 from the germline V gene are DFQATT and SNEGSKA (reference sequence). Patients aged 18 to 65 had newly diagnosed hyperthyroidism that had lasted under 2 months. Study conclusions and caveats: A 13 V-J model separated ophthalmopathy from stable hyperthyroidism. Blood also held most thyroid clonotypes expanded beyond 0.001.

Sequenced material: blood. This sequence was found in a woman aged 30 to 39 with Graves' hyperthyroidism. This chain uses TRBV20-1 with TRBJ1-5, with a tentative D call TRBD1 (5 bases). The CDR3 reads CSAGTAGTQRRQPQHF. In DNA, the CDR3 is TGCAGTGCTGGAACAGCCGGGACTCAGAGGCGTCAGCCCCAGCATTTT.